This TCR beta chain originates from a study of blood T cell repertoires in COVID-19. Study as a whole: T cells, B-cell-depleted T cells, or PBMCs supplied cDNA or gDNA.

In the authors' workflow: By means of reference gene primer amplification, nucleated cell counts were estimated. The data were produced by immunoSEQ multiplex PCR, yet TCRdb's version contains in-frame clones alone and is incomplete. V, J and clone size were drawn from that table, and D and trimming were deduced from the DNA. The table lists hundreds of thousands of clones, 86% of them singletons. This CDR3 is 14 amino acids long. Trimming cost V 3 bases and J 7 bases; bases outside gene matches: 7. Germline loops: CDR1 LGHDT, CDR2 YNNKEL (reference sequence). The chain recombines TRBV3-1 (or the pseudogene TRBV3-2) with TRBJ1-2; TRBD1 aligns across 8 bases. The receptor's source is a woman in her thirties with active or convalescent COVID-19. The sample was peripheral blood. The CDR3: CASSQIRTGLGYTF. DNA for the CDR3: TGTGCCAGCAGCCAGATAAGGACAGGGCTTGGCTACACCTTC.